This T cell receptor beta chain originates from a study of graft-versus-host responses after intestinal transplantation. The wider study: All of the recipients had induction that used anti-thymocyte globulin, then tacrolimus and steroids for two to three years. Study results and limitations: Early after transplant, HvG declines were associated with peak levels of circulating GvH clones.

The length of the CDR3 is 14 residues. CDR1 is MDHEN, CDR2 SYDVKM, per germline. Trimming took 6 bases from V and 7 from J; bases not matched to a gene: 9. Irradiated stimulators labeled with violet dye, around 200,000 in number, were plated with around 200,000 CFSE-labeled responders. Researchers sorted proliferating CFSE-low CD3+CD4+ and CD3+CD8+ responders once the reaction had finished. This clone has just a few counts. Using immunoSEQ multiplex PCR, the repertoire was profiled, and TCRdb retains in-frame clones only, with some absent. The profile shows 13,000 to 15,000 clones, 30% to 35% of them singletons.

The chain has TRBV28 and TRBJ1-1; 9 nucleotides agree with TRBD1. This TCR was sampled from a human patient who received an intestinal transplant. Sequenced material: alloreactive CD4+ T cells from a mixed lymphocyte reaction culture, taken before intestinal transplant. Subset given: CFSE-low proliferating T cells sorted from approximately 6-day pre-transplant mixed lymphocyte reaction (GvH or HvG direction). For the CDR3, the DNA is TGTGCCAGCAGGGGAACAGGGGGCCCGCGTGAAGCTTTCTTT. It yields the protein CASRGTGGPREAFF.